A single sample gave rise to the 17 T cell receptor beta chains below, sequenced in a study of blood T cell repertoires in COVID-19. Only in-frame clones appear in the TCRdb table, and some are missing; sequencing was by immunoSEQ multiplex PCR. Among roughly 250,000 clones listed, approximately 80% were seen once. Sequences were obtained from peripheral blood. The origin of the receptors is a human donor in a cohort sampled during active COVID-19.

The chain links TRBV19 to TRBJ1-1, with unresolved D. CDR1 LNHDA and CDR2 SQIVND come from the germline V gene (reference sequence). This CDR3 has 14 amino acids. V lost 3 bases to trimming and J lost 0 bases, with 8 bases between them. This CDR3 is CASSMERMNTEAFF. As DNA, the CDR3 is TGTGCCAGTAGTATGGAGAGGATGAACACTGAAGCTTTCTTT.

A word on this clone: The conserved phenylalanine or tryptophan is not found at the CDR3 terminus, so this likely reflects a read error. Because the CDR3's place on the DNA is in doubt, the DNA is left out and the CDR3 is given as listed by TCRdb. The chain joins TRBV6-4 to TRBJ1-5. The CDR3 comprises 10 residues, both ends counted. Germline V gives CDR1 MRHNA, CDR2 SNTAGT. CDR3 amino acids: CASSDSLIEV.

The rearrangement uses TRBV6-6 and TRBJ1-1, with 8 bases that match TRBD1. There are 14 residues in the CDR3. Germline CDR1 reads MNHNY; CDR2 reads SVGAGI (reference sequence). V shed 2 bases and J 3 bases; nucleotides not matched to a gene: 2. CDR3 DNA: TGTGCCAGCAGTTACCTGACAGGGGACACTGAAGCTTTCTTT. Residues: CASSYLTGDTEAFF.

This sequence joins TRBV5-1 and TRBJ2-1, with TRBD2 identical over 8 bases. V lost 0 bases to trimming and J lost 0 bases; unmatched junction nucleotides: 14. The germline CDR1 and CDR2 sequences are SGHRS and YFSETQ. There are 20 residues in the CDR3. CDR3 loop: CASSLAGGREGLRSYNEQFF. The CDR3 DNA reads TGCGCCAGCAGCTTGGCCGGTGGACGGGAGGGCCTTCGCTCCTACAATGAGCAGTTCTTC.

The chain combines TRBV5-1 with TRBJ1-3; D gene unclear. Germline V gives CDR1 SGHRS, CDR2 YFSETQ. Trimming stripped 0 bases from V and 3 bases from J, with 4 bases between. The CDR3 runs 13 residues. As DNA, the CDR3 is TGCGCCAGCAGCTTGGCCGTTGGAAACACCATATATTTT. This encodes CASSLAVGNTIYF. Full variable domain (outside the CDR3, taken from reference TRBV5-1 and TRBJ1-3): KAGVTQTPRYLIKTRGQQVTLSCSPISGHRSVSWYQQTPGQGLQFLFEYFSETQRNKGNFPGRFSGRQFSNSRSEMNVSTLELGDSALYLCASSLAVGNTIYFGEGSWLTVV.

The V call is TRBV7-2, the J call TRBJ2-3; TRBD1 is a possible D gene (5 bases). Trimming shortened V by 8 bases and J by 4 bases, and 10 bases separated the two germline ends. The germline CDR1 and CDR2 sequences are SGHTA and FQGNSA. The CDR3 sequence is 12 residues long. CDR3 protein: CASSRTPDTQYF. The CDR3 region has the DNA TGTGCCAGCTCAAGGACACCAGATACGCAGTATTTT.

The chain combines TRBV19 with TRBJ1-3; no firm D call. Germline-derived CDR1 and CDR2 are LNHDA and SQIVND (reference sequence). This CDR3 spans 15 amino acids. Trimming shortened V by 1 base and J by 5 bases, and 12 bases separated the two germline ends. CDR3 DNA: TGTGCCAGTAGTATAGGGGCTATCACTCGAAACACCATATATTTT. This gives the protein CASSIGAITRNTIYF. The full variable domain, with the rest looked up from reference TRBV19 and TRBJ1-3, is DGGITQSPKYLFRKEGQNVTLSCEQNLNHDAMYWYRQDPGQGLRLIYYSQIVNDFQKGDIAEGYSVSREKKESFPLTVTSAQKNPTAFYLCASSIGAITRNTIYFGEGSWLTVV.

In its sample, this clone was seen many times. This same CDR3 is encoded by further DNA sequences in the sample. The chain joins TRBV18 to TRBJ1-1, with 9 nucleotides matching TRBD1. Germline CDR1 and CDR2: KGHSH and LQKENI. The CDR3 totals 16 residues. J lost 0 bases, V lost 5 bases, and 7 bases had no gene match. CDR3 loop: CASSSGQGNMNTEAFF. The CDR3 bases are TGTGCCAGCTCATCCGGACAGGGGAACATGAACACTGAAGCTTTCTTT. The full variable domain, its missing parts supplied by reference TRBV18 and TRBJ1-1, is NAGVMQNPRHLVRRRGQEARLRCSPMKGHSHVYWYRQLPEEGLKFMVYLQKENIIDESGMPKERFSAEFPKEGPSILRIQQVVRGDSAAYFCASSSGQGNMNTEAFFGQGTRLTVV.

This clone has just a few counts. The rearrangement uses TRBV11-2 and TRBJ2-7, with 11 bases identical to TRBD1. The trim removed 1 base at V and 5 bases at J, leaving 4 bases unmatched. Per germline, CDR1 SGHAT and CDR2 FQNNGV. The CDR3 has 15 amino acids. In nucleotides, the CDR3 is TGTGCCAGCAGCTTAGGGGTGGGACAGGGGGACGAGCAGTACTTC. It codes for CASSLGVGQGDEQYF.

There are a few counts of this clone. The chain employs TRBV3-1 (or the pseudogene TRBV3-2) and TRBJ1-3; D may be TRBD1 (5 bases). Germline CDR1 reads LGHDT; CDR2 reads YNNKEL (reference sequence). The CDR3 runs 15 residues. V was clipped by 4 bases and J by 0 bases, with 10 bases between them. CDR3 region: CASSPTAFSGNTIYF. In DNA, the CDR3 is TGTGCCAGCAGCCCGACAGCCTTCTCTGGAAACACCATATATTTT.

This clone appeared a single time. V usage is TRBV3-1 (or the pseudogene TRBV3-2) and J usage is TRBJ1-4; 8 nucleotides match TRBD1. J gave up 3 bases and V 4 bases, and 4 bases lay outside the gene matches. This CDR3 spans 15 amino acids. The germline gives CDR1 LGHDT, CDR2 YNNKEL (reference sequence). For the CDR3, the DNA is TGTGCCAGCAGCCCAGGGACAGGCCCTAATGAAAAACTGTTTTTT. Protein product: CASSPGTGPNEKLFF.

The genes are TRBV7-2 and TRBJ1-2; TRBD1 matches 10 bases. V lost 5 bases and J lost 5; bases outside the gene matches: 14. The CDR3 runs to 17 residues. The germline V gene encodes CDR1 SGHTA and CDR2 FQGNSA. The CDR3 region has the DNA TGTGCCAGCAGCCCAGGGACAGGGGAGAGGTGGTGGTATGGCTACACCTTC. It codes for CASSPGTGERWWYGYTF. Full variable domain (outside the CDR3, taken from reference TRBV7-2 and TRBJ1-2): GAGVSQSPSNKVTEKGKDVELRCDPISGHTALYWYRQSLGQGLEFLIYFQGNSAPDKSGLPSDRFSAERTGGSVSTLTIQRTQQEDSAVYLCASSPGTGERWWYGYTFGSGTRLTVV.

Notes on this clone: Other DNA sequences in this specimen translate into the identical CDR3. The J gene is TRBJ2-3, the V gene TRBV7-2; TRBD2 might be the D (6 bases). CDR3 length: 17 amino acids. V gave up 1 base and J gave up 0 bases, with 14 bases separating them. Looked up from germline, CDR1 is SGHTA and CDR2 is FQGNSA. The chain's CDR3 is CASSLGPSGLSTDTQYF. The CDR3 bases are TGTGCCAGCAGCTTAGGGCCCAGCGGGTTGAGCACAGATACGCAGTATTTT. Variable domain in full (rest from reference TRBV7-2 and TRBJ2-3): GAGVSQSPSNKVTEKGKDVELRCDPISGHTALYWYRQSLGQGLEFLIYFQGNSAPDKSGLPSDRFSAERTGGSVSTLTIQRTQQEDSAVYLCASSLGPSGLSTDTQYFGPGTRLTVL.

The V gene is TRBV5-1, the J gene TRBJ2-1, with 13 bases lining up with TRBD2. Germline CDR1 reads SGHRS; CDR2 reads YFSETQ. CDR3 length equals 17 residues. V lost 4 bases to trimming and J lost 2 bases; unmatched junction nucleotides: 6. CDR3 sequence: CASSGLTSGRTYNEQFF. The DNA for the CDR3 is TGCGCCAGCAGCGGTCTGACTAGCGGGAGGACCTACAATGAGCAGTTCTTC.

There are a few counts of this clone. V usage is TRBV2 and J usage is TRBJ2-5; D possibly corresponds to TRBD1 (6 bases). The CDR3 covers 13 residues. V lost 6 bases and J lost 2, with 10 bases in between. Looked up from germline, CDR1 is SNHLY and CDR2 is FYNNEI. In nucleotides, the CDR3 is TGTGCCAGCAGAAGGACAGAACAAGAGACCCAGTACTTC. Amino acids: CASRRTEQETQYF.

The V call is TRBV7-9, the J call TRBJ1-3; D is unclear. Germline CDR1 is SEHNR and CDR2 is FQNEAQ (reference sequence). The V and J ends lost 5 bases and 4 bases respectively, with 12 bases between them. The CDR3 runs to 14 residues. The CDR3: CASSPHAAGNTIYF. The DNA of the CDR3 is TGTGCCAGCAGCCCCCATGCGGCGGGAAACACCATATATTTT. Filled out from reference TRBV7-9 and TRBJ1-3, the complete variable domain reads DTGVSQNPRHKITKRGQNVTFRCDPISEHNRLYWYRQTLGQGPEFLTYFQNEAQLEKSRLLSDRFSAERPKGSFSTLEIQRTEQGDSAMYLCASSPHAAGNTIYFGEGSWLTVV.

The chain joins TRBV6-2 or TRBV6-3 to TRBJ2-1; 8 positions agree with TRBD1. Germline CDR1 MNHEY, CDR2 SVGEGT. This CDR3 is built from 14 residues. V trimming: 4 bases; J trimming: 6 bases; junction bases outside the gene matches: 5. CDR3 DNA sequence: TGTGCCAGCAGTTCAGGGGGCGCCCTCAATGAGCAGTTCTTC. This translates into CASSSGGALNEQFF.